Presented here are 29 T cell receptor beta chains from one specimen sequenced in a study of T-cell reconstitution after alpha-beta-depleted transplantation in children (dated by TCRdb to 2016 to 2017). Library prep was done by PCR. Sequencing instrument: Illumina HiSeq 2500. Molecular barcoding was employed in the preparation of TCR libraries, with unique molecular identifiers being used to normalize TCRbeta repertoire quantification. Clones were called with MiXCR by TCRdb after fastp trimmed the public reads at Q25, and only in-frame beta chains were retained. Identical CDR3 protein sequences are pooled into one entry, listed with their most common genes and DNA. The sample data list about 640,000 distinct CDR3 sequences, and 16% of these were observed just once. In total, the top ten clones hold under 1.2% of the sample. Sequencing was performed on PBMCs from the stem cell graft donor, taken from the stem cell graft. These TCRs come from a human donor who donated a stem cell graft to a child with acute myeloid leukemia.

This clonotype was found a few times. V is TRBV24-1 and J is TRBJ2-1, with 13 bases fitting TRBD2. The CDR3 runs to 17 residues. Per the germline V gene, CDR1 is KGHDR and CDR2 is SFDVKD. V was pared by 3 bases and J by 6 bases, with 7 bases of the junction left unmatched. In nucleotides, the CDR3 is TGTGCCACCAGTGATCCCCGTACTAGCGGGGGGGCCAATGAGCAGTTCTTC. Translated, it gives CATSDPRTSGGANEQFF.

This clonotype came up many times. The chain couples TRBV20-1 to TRBJ1-2, with 7 positions matching TRBD1. V trimming: 4 bases; J trimming: 5 bases; junction bases outside the gene matches: 7. Per germline, CDR1 DFQATT and CDR2 SNEGSKA (reference sequence). There are 13 residues in the CDR3. CDR3 residues: CSATGDSPYGYTF. CDR3 sequence (DNA): TGCAGTGCTACCGGGGACAGTCCTTATGGCTACACCTTC.

This chain links TRBV6-2 or TRBV6-3 with TRBJ2-6; TRBD1 matches at 8 bases. The V gene's germline CDR1 is MNHEY and CDR2 SVGEGT. The CDR3 sequence is 18 residues long. The V gene end was trimmed by 5 bases and the J gene end by 4 bases; junction bases not matched to a gene: 13. CDR3 DNA: TGTGCCAGCAGTCGTCGGGACAGGAAGACTTCCGGGGCCAACGTCCTGACTTTC. Translated: CASSRRDRKTSGANVLTF.

This clonotype appeared many times. The gene calls are TRBV7-2 and TRBJ1-5; 7 nucleotides agree with TRBD1. The CDR3 contains 15 residues. With 2 bases clipped from V and 7 bases from J, the junction kept 8 bases outside the gene matches. Germline-derived CDR1 and CDR2 are SGHTA and FQGNSA. CDR3 coding DNA: TGTGCCAGCAGCTTAAGACAGGGAAGGAACCAGCCCCAGCATTTT. This encodes CASSLRQGRNQPQHF.

As to this clonotype: A much larger clone differs from this one at a single base, so this may be a read error. The chain employs TRBV20-1 and TRBJ1-2; D unclear. There are 12 residues in the CDR3. The germline gives CDR1 DFQATT, CDR2 SNEGSKA (reference sequence). V lost 2 bases, J lost 8 bases, and 12 bases lay in between. The CDR3 sequence: CSARHTQIGYTF. The CDR3 DNA reads as TGCAGTGCTAGACATACGCAAATCGGCTACACCTTC.

This clonotype was recorded at least ten times. The rearrangement uses TRBV12-3 or TRBV12-4 and TRBJ2-7; D is perhaps TRBD2 (6 bases). The CDR3 is 12 residues long. V lost 6 bases, J lost 4 bases, and 10 bases lay in between. The CDR3 coding sequence is TGTGCCAGCAGGGGGGGACGGTACGAGCAGTACTTC. Amino acids: CASRGGRYEQYF.

The chain couples TRBV6-5 to TRBJ2-7; 12 nucleotides match TRBD2. The ends lost 3 bases at V and 4 bases at J; junction bases unmatched: 1. The CDR3 covers 14 residues. Germline values: CDR1 MNHEY, CDR2 SVGAGI. The DNA of the CDR3 is TGTGCCAGCAGTTATCTAGCGGGGGGGTACGAGCAGTACGTC. As protein: CASSYLAGGYEQYV.

The table lists this clonotype with a few counts. The chain uses TRBV20-1 and TRBJ2-5, with a tentative D call TRBD1 (5 bases). The CDR3 loop spans 16 amino acids. Germline V gene sequence: CDR1 DFQATT, CDR2 SNEGSKA (reference sequence). V was shortened by 0 bases and J by 5 bases, with 19 bases between the two germline ends. The CDR3 protein is CSAREWGKTVGETQYF. The CDR3 coding sequence is TGCAGTGCTAGAGAATGGGGCAAGACAGTAGGGGAGACCCAGTACTTC.

This chain joins TRBV12-3 or TRBV12-4 and TRBJ2-3, with D perhaps being TRBD1 or TRBD2 (5 bases each). The CDR3 is 15 amino acids. Trimming took off 6 bases at V and 2 bases at J, with 15 bases between the two ends. As DNA, the CDR3 is TGTGCCAGCAGCCGAACCGGGACCATCACAGATACGCAGTATTTT. Its protein is CASSRTGTITDTQYF.

The chain is built from TRBV19 and TRBJ1-5, with D possibly matching TRBD1 (5 bases). The germline gives CDR1 LNHDA, CDR2 SQIVND (reference sequence). The CDR3 extends over 15 amino acids. V was shortened by 3 bases and J by 4 bases, with 13 bases between the two germline ends. The CDR3 coding sequence is TGTGCCAGTAGTATTATTGGGGCTCAGAATCAGCCCCAGCATTTT. This codes for CASSIIGAQNQPQHF.

This chain uses TRBV29-1 with TRBJ2-1, with 8 bases fitting TRBD2. Germline V gene data show CDR1 as SQVTM and CDR2 as ANQGSEA. The CDR3 contains 12 residues. The trim removed 5 bases at V and 3 bases at J, leaving 0 bases unmatched. The CDR3 DNA is TGCAGCGTTACTAGCGGCTACAATGAGCAGTTCTTC. Translated: CSVTSGYNEQFF.

This clonotype was observed a handful of times. The chain has TRBV5-1 and TRBJ2-3; TRBD2 aligns across 10 bases. J lost 4 bases, V lost 4 bases, and 9 bases had no gene match. The length of the CDR3 is 16 residues. CDR1 is SGHRS, CDR2 YFSETQ, per germline. CDR3 coding DNA: TGCGCCAGCAGCCTTAGCCTAGCGGGAGCATCAGATACGCAGTATTTT. It encodes CASSLSLAGASDTQYF.

This clonotype was seen at least ten times. The V gene is TRBV25-1, the J gene TRBJ2-1; 12 positions agree with TRBD2. Trimming removed 4 bases from V and 4 bases from J; junction bases left unmatched: 5. Germline V CDR1 and CDR2: MGHDK, SYGVNS. CDR3 length: 16 residues. CDR3 sequence reads: CASSVKLAGGYNEQFF. Written as DNA, the CDR3 is TGTGCCAGCAGTGTGAAACTAGCGGGGGGTTACAATGAGCAGTTCTTC.

The sample holds many counts of this clonotype. The chain has TRBV5-6 and TRBJ1-6; weak D call: TRBD1 (6 bases). Looked up from germline, CDR1 is SGHDT and CDR2 is YYEEEE. This CDR3 has 13 amino acids. The germline V and J ends were trimmed by 3 bases and 10 bases, with 11 bases remaining between them. CDR3 nucleotides: TGTGCCAGCAGCTCGGACAGTCGGTCACCCCTCCACTTT. This codes for CASSSDSRSPLHF.

This clonotype was counted many times. The gene calls are TRBV6-1 and TRBJ1-2, with TRBD1 matching 8 bases. Trimming cost V 6 bases and J 3 bases; bases outside gene matches: 15. The V gene's germline CDR1 is MNHNS and CDR2 SASEGT. The CDR3 length is 17 residues. The CDR3 loop is CASRSPGQGAWDYGYTF. The CDR3 DNA sequence: TGTGCCAGCAGATCTCCGGGGCAGGGGGCTTGGGACTATGGCTACACCTTC.

The V call is TRBV7-9, the J call TRBJ1-6; 8 nucleotides agree with TRBD1. The CDR3 has 16 residues. V was pared by 4 bases and J by 10 bases, with 12 bases of the junction left unmatched. Germline CDR1 is SEHNR and CDR2 is FQNEAQ (reference sequence). CDR3 protein: CASSSPEDRGGSPLHF. CDR3 in DNA: TGTGCCAGCAGCTCCCCCGAAGACAGGGGAGGCTCACCCCTCCACTTT.

This clonotype appeared many times. This sequence joins TRBV4-3 and TRBJ1-2, with a weak D call TRBD1 (6 bases). V lost 0 bases and J lost 0, with 8 bases in between. This CDR3 region has 15 residues. CDR1 LGHNA and CDR2 YSLEER come from the germline V gene. CDR3 amino acids: CASSQEGASNYGYTF. The CDR3 coding sequence is TGCGCCAGCAGCCAAGAGGGGGCCTCTAACTATGGCTACACCTTC.

This clonotype appeared a few times. The chain uses TRBV25-1 and TRBJ2-5, with unresolved D. V lost 8 bases to trimming and J lost 5 bases, with 15 bases between them. The CDR3 extends over 13 amino acids. Germline V gene sequence: CDR1 MGHDK, CDR2 SYGVNS. CDR3 residues: CASSDPLSETQYF. CDR3 coding DNA: TGTGCCAGCTCCGACCCACTCTCCGAGACCCAGTACTTC.

This clonotype has ten or more counts. The V gene is TRBV15, the J gene TRBJ2-5; D gene uncertain. Trimming pared 0 bases from V and 2 bases from J, leaving 7 bases between. The CDR3 totals 14 residues. CDR1 is LNHNV, CDR2 YYDKDF, per germline (reference sequence). The CDR3 DNA is TGTGCCACCAGCAGAGATATTAGTCAAGAGACCCAGTACTTC. This gives the protein CATSRDISQETQYF.

This clonotype was seen repeatedly, ten times or more. The rearrangement uses TRBV4-3 and TRBJ1-5; TRBD1 is a possible D gene (5 bases). The CDR3 runs to 15 residues. Germline CDR1 reads LGHNA; CDR2 reads YSLEER. V was trimmed by 0 bases and J by 6 bases, leaving 12 bases between them. The CDR3 is CASSQDEGYGQPQHF. In DNA form, the CDR3 reads TGCGCCAGCAGCCAAGATGAGGGGTACGGTCAGCCCCAGCATTTT.

The chain uses TRBV7-2 and TRBJ2-4; D may be TRBD1 (6 bases). Trimming shortened V by 1 base and J by 6 bases, and 10 bases separated the two germline ends. There are 14 residues in the CDR3. The germline V gene has CDR1 SGHTA and CDR2 FQGNSA. CDR3 DNA sequence: TGTGCCAGCAGCTTAGAAGCGACAGGAAACATTCAGTACTTC. This sequence encodes CASSLEATGNIQYF.

This clonotype has a count of ten or more. The rearrangement joins TRBV20-1 to TRBJ1-1; D unresolved. The CDR3 length is 11 residues. V lost 6 bases and J 4 bases, leaving 9 bases between the germline ends. The germline V gene has CDR1 DFQATT and CDR2 SNEGSKA (reference sequence). The CDR3 loop is CSAVVGTEAFF. The CDR3 DNA reads TGCAGTGCCGTGGTTGGCACTGAAGCTTTCTTT.

The chain links TRBV14 to TRBJ1-1, with D perhaps matching TRBD1 (6 bases). V lost 1 base and J 1 base, leaving 10 bases between the germline ends. This CDR3 spans 15 amino acids. Germline CDR1 SGHDN, CDR2 FVKESK. Written as DNA, the CDR3 is TGTGCCAGCAGCCAAGCCAGACAGGCGAACACTGAAGCTTTCTTT. It codes for CASSQARQANTEAFF.

This clonotype was recorded many times. This rearrangement joins TRBV5-5 to TRBJ1-5; TRBD1 might be the D (6 bases). V dropped 0 bases and J dropped 3 bases, with 16 bases sitting between them. CDR3 length equals 17 residues. Germline CDR1 SGHKS, CDR2 YYEKEE (reference sequence). As DNA, the CDR3 is TGTGCCAGCAGCTTGGTTGGGCCAGGGGCTAACAATCAGCCCCAGCATTTT. Residues: CASSLVGPGANNQPQHF. The full variable domain, its missing parts supplied by reference TRBV5-5 and TRBJ1-5, is DAGVTQSPTHLIKTRGQQVTLRCSPISGHKSVSWYQQVLGQGPQFIFQYYEKEERGRGNFPDRFSARQFPNYSSELNVNALLLGDSALYLCASSLVGPGANNQPQHFGDGTRLSIL.

This clonotype was seen a few times. The genes are TRBV12-3 or TRBV12-4 and TRBJ1-1; D ambiguous. V dropped 6 bases and J dropped 0 bases, with 11 bases sitting between them. The CDR3 is 14 amino acids. CDR3 bases: TGTGCCAGCAGCTTCCCTCCTGTGAACACTGAAGCTTTCTTT. Its protein is CASSFPPVNTEAFF.

This clonotype was counted at least ten times. The chain recombines TRBV7-2 with TRBJ2-7; 7 bases align to TRBD1. The CDR3 is made up of 13 amino acids. The V and J ends lost 4 bases and 5 bases, in that order; junction bases with no gene match: 5. CDR1 and CDR2 from the germline V gene are SGHTA and FQGNSA. The chain's CDR3 is CASSSDRINEQYF. CDR3 sequence (DNA): TGTGCCAGCAGCTCGGACAGGATAAACGAGCAGTACTTC.

This clonotype turned up a few times. The chain recombines TRBV12-3 or TRBV12-4 with TRBJ2-1; 8 nucleotides line up with TRBD2. The length of the CDR3 is 16 residues. Germline trimming cut 6 bases from V and 4 bases from J; bases unmatched to any gene: 11. The CDR3 region is CASSIMVAGGYNEQFF. The CDR3 DNA follows: TGTGCCAGCAGCATAATGGTGGCGGGGGGTTACAATGAGCAGTTCTTC.

This clonotype was counted at least ten times. The rearrangement joins TRBV7-2 to TRBJ2-7; TRBD2 agrees at 11 bases. Trimming took 1 base from V and 4 from J; bases not matched to a gene: 3. From germline, CDR1 is SGHTA and CDR2 FQGNSA. The CDR3 is 15 amino acids. The DNA of the CDR3 is TGTGCCAGCAGCTTAGGACTAGCGGGACCTTACGAGCAGTACGTC. As protein: CASSLGLAGPYEQYV.

There are a few counts of this clonotype. The chain has TRBV12-5 and TRBJ2-2; the D call may be TRBD1 or TRBD2 (5 bases each). Trimming stripped 1 base from V and 2 bases from J, with 11 bases between. This CDR3 has 16 amino acids. CDR1 and CDR2 from the germline V gene are LGHNT and FRNRAP. The CDR3 sequence: CASGLDGTGNTGELFF. The CDR3 bases are TGTGCTAGTGGTTTGGACGGGACCGGCAACACCGGGGAGCTGTTTTTT.